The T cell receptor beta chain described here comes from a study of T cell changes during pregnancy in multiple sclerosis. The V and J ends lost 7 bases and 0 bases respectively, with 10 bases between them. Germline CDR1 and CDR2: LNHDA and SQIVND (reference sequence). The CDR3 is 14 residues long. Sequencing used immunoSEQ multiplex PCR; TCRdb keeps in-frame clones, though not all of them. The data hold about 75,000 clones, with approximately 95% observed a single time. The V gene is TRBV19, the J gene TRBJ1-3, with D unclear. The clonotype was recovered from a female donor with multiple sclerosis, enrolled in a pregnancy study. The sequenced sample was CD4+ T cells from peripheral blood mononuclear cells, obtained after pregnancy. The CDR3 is CASMKAISGNTIYF. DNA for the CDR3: TGTGCCAGTATGAAAGCGATCTCTGGAAACACCATATATTTT.